This TCR beta chain was sequenced during a study of T cells in Graves' hyperthyroidism and ophthalmopathy. Across the study: Peripheral blood sampling occurred at initial diagnosis, before any treatment.

This clonotype was counted at least ten times. Its antigen remains unknown. Study-wide findings and caveats: Before onset, by a median of 6.5 months, the model predicted ophthalmopathy.

This CDR3 has 15 residues. V was clipped by 5 bases and J by 5 bases; unmatched bases: 10. Germline V gives CDR1 LNHDA, CDR2 SQIVND (reference sequence). RNA transcripts gave rise to amplified TCR beta CDR3 regions. First-round RT-PCR with HTBI primers amplified the TCR CDR3 region. MiXCR, applied by TCRdb to the multiplex PCR reads, yields one record per CDR3 protein. The sample shows hundreds of thousands of distinct CDR3 sequences, less than 25% of them seen only once. Uncontrolled infection, other autoimmune disease, pregnancy or lactation excluded patients. This receptor was obtained from a man between 25 and 39 years old with Graves' ophthalmopathy. The chain couples TRBV19 to TRBJ1-1; 8 bases are a match to TRBD1. Sequenced: blood. CDR3 residues: CASSATDRVRTEAFF. CDR3 DNA sequence: TGTGCCAGTAGTGCGACGGACAGGGTGAGGACTGAAGCTTTCTTT.